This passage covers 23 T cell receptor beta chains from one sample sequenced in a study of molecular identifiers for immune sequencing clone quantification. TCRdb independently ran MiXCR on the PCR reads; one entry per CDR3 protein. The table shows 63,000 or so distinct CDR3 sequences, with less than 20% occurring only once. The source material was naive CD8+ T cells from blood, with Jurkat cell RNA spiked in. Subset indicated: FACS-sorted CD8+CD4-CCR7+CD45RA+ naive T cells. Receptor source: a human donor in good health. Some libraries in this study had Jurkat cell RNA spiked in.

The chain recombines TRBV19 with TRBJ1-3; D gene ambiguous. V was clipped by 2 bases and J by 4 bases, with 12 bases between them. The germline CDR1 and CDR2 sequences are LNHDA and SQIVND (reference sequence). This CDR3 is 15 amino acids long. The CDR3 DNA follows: TGTGCCAGTAGTATAAATAAGAACAACGGAAACACCATATATTTT. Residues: CASSINKNNGNTIYF.

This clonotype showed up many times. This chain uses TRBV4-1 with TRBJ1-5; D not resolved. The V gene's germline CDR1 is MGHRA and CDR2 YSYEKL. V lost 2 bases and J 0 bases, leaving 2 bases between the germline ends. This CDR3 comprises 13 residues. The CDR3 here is CASSQRSNQPQHF. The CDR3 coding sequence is TGCGCCAGCAGCCAACGTAGCAATCAGCCCCAGCATTTT.

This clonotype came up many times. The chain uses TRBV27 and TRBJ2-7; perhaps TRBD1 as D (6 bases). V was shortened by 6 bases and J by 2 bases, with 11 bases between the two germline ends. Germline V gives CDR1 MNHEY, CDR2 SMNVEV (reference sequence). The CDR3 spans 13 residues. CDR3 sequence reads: CASSRGQTYEQYF. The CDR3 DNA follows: TGTGCCAGCAGCCGTGGACAGACCTACGAGCAGTACTTC.

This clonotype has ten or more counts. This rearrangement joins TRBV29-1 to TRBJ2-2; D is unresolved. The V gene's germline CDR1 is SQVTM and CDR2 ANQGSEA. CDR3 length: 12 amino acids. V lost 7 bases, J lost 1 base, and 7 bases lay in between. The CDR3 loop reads CSAPGNTGELFF. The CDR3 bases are TGCAGCGCCCCAGGGAACACCGGGGAGCTGTTTTTT.

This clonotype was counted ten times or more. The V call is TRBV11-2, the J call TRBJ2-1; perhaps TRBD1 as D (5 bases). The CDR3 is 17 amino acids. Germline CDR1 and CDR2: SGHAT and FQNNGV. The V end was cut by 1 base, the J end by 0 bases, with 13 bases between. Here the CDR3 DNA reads TGTGCCAGCAGCTTAGCCCCAGGGCTGCGCTCCTACAATGAGCAGTTCTTC. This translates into CASSLAPGLRSYNEQFF.

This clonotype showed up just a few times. Here the CDR3 DNA reads TGTGCCAGTAGTATAGGACTGCGGTCAGATGGCTACACCTTC. This codes for CASSIGLRSDGYTF. The J gene is TRBJ1-2, the V gene TRBV19, with no clear D. Looked up from germline, CDR1 is LNHDA and CDR2 is SQIVND (reference sequence). The length of the CDR3 is 14 residues. V shed 1 base and J shed 6 bases, with 12 bases lying between them.

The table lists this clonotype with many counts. CDR3 region: CASGPRGLETQYF. Written as DNA, the CDR3 is TGTGCCAGCGGACCCAGGGGGCTAGAGACCCAGTACTTC. The chain uses TRBV12-3 or TRBV12-4 and TRBJ2-5; 8 bases line up with TRBD1. This CDR3 spans 13 amino acids. With V trimmed by 8 bases and J by 4 bases, 6 bases remained unmatched.

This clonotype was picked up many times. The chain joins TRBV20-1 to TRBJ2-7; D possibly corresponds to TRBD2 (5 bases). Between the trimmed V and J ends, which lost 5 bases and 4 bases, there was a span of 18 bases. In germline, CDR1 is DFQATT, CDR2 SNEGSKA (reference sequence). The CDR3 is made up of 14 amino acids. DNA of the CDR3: TGCAGTGCTCCTGTAACCGGGAACCAATACGAGCAGTACTTC. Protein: CSAPVTGNQYEQYF.

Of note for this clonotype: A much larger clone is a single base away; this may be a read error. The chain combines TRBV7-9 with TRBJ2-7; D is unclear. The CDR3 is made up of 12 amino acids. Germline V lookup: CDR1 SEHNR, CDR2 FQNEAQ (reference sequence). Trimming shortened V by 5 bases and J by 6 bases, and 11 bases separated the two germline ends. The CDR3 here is CASSPLPCEQYF. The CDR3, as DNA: TGTGCCAGCAGCCCACTACCTTGCGAGCAGTACTTC.

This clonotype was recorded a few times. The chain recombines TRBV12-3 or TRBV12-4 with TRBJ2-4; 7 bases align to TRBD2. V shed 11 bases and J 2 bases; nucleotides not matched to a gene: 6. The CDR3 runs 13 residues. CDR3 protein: CASLGGSKNIQYF. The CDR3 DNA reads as TGTGCCTCCTTGGGGGGGTCCAAAAACATTCAGTACTTC.

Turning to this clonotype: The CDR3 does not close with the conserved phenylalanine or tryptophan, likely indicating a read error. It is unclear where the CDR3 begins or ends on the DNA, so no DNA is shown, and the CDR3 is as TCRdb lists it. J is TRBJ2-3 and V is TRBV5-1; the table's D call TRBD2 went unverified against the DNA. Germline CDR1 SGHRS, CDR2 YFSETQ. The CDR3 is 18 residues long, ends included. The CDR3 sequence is CASSLVLAGGRSGDTRYS.

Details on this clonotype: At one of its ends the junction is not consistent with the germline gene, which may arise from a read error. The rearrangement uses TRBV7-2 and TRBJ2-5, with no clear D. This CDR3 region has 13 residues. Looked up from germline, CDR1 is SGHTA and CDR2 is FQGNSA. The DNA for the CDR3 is TGTGTCAGCAGCTCTAGTGCCGGAGAGGCCCAGTACTTC. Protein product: CVSSSSAGEAQYF.

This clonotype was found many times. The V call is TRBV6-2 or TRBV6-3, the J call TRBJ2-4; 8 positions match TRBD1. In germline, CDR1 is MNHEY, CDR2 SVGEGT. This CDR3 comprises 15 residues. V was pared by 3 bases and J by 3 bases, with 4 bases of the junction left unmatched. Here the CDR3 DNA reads TGTGCCAGCAGTTATGGACAGGGAGGCAAAAACATTCAGTACTTC. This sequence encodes CASSYGQGGKNIQYF.

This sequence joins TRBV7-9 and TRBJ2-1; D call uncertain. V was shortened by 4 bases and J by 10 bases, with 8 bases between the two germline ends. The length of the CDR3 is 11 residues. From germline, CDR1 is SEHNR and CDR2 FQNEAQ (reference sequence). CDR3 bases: TGTGCCAGCAGCTACACTTGGGAGCAGTTCTTC. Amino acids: CASSYTWEQFF.

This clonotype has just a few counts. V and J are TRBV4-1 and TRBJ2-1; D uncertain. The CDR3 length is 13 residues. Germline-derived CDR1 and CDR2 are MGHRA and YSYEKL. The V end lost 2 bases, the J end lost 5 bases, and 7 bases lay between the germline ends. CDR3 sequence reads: CASSQSPNNEQFF. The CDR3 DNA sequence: TGCGCCAGCAGCCAATCACCAAACAATGAGCAGTTCTTC.

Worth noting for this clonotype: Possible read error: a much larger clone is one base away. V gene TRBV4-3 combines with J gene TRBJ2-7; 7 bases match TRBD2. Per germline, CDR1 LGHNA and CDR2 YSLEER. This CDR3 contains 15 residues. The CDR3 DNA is TGCGCCAGCCGCCAAGAGATCGGGGGGTCCTACGAGCAGTACTTC. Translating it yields CASRQEIGGSYEQYF.

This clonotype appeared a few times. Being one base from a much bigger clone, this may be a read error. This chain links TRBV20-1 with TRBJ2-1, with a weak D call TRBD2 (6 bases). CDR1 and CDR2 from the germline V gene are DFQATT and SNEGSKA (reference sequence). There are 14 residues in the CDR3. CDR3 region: CSAPGTEVYNEQLF. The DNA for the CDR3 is TGCAGTGCCCCGGGGACTGAAGTCTACAATGAGCAGCTCTTC.

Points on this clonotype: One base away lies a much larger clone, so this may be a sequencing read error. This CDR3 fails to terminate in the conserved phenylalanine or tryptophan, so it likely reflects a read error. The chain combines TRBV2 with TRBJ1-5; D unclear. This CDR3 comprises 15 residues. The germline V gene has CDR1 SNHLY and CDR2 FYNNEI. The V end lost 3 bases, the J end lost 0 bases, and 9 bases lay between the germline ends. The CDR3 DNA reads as TGTGCCAGCAGTGAGTTTAAGTATAGCAATCAGCCCCAGCATCTT. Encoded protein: CASSEFKYSNQPQHL.

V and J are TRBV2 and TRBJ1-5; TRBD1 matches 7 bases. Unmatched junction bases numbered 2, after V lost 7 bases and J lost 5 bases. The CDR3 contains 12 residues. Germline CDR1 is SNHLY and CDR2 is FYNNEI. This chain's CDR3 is CASTGGDQPQHF. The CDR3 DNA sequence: TGTGCCAGCACAGGGGGGGATCAGCCCCAGCATTTT.

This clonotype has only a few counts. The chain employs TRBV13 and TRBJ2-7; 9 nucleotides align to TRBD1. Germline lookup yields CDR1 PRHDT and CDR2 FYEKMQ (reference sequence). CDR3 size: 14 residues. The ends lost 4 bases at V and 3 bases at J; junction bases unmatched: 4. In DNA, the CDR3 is TGTGCCAGCAGCTGGGGACAGGGAGGCTACGAGCAGTACTTC. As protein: CASSWGQGGYEQYF. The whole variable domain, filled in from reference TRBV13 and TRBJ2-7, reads AAGVIQSPRHLIKEKRETATLKCYPIPRHDTVYWYQQGPGQDPQFLISFYEKMQSDKGSIPDRFSAQQFSDYHSELNMSSLELGDSALYFCASSWGQGGYEQYFGPGTRLTVT.

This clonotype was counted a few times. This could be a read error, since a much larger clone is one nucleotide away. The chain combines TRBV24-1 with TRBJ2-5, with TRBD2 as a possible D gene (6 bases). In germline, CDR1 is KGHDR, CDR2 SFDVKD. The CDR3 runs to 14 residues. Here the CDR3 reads CVTSEREPPETQYF. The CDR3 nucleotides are TGTGTCACCAGTGAACGGGAGCCCCCAGAGACCCAGTACTTC.

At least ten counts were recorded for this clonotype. CDR3 in amino acids: CASSQEGAQPQHF. In DNA form, the CDR3 reads TGTGCCAGCAGCCAGGAGGGGGCTCAGCCCCAGCATTTT. The chain links TRBV7-9 to TRBJ1-5; 7 nucleotides match TRBD1. The germline V gene encodes CDR1 SEHNR and CDR2 FQNEAQ (reference sequence). The J segment lost 6 bases and the V segment lost 5 bases, leaving 4 bases of the junction unmatched. This CDR3 spans 13 amino acids.

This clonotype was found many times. CDR3 DNA sequence: TGTGCCAGCAGCTTAGGGGCTAGCGGGGACTCCTACAATGAGCAGTTCTTC. Translated: CASSLGASGDSYNEQFF. The rearrangement joins TRBV13 to TRBJ2-1; 9 nucleotides line up with TRBD2. CDR3 length: 17 amino acids. Germline CDR1 and CDR2: PRHDT and FYEKMQ (reference sequence). V shed 0 bases, J shed 0 bases, and the junction held 3 bases outside the gene matches.